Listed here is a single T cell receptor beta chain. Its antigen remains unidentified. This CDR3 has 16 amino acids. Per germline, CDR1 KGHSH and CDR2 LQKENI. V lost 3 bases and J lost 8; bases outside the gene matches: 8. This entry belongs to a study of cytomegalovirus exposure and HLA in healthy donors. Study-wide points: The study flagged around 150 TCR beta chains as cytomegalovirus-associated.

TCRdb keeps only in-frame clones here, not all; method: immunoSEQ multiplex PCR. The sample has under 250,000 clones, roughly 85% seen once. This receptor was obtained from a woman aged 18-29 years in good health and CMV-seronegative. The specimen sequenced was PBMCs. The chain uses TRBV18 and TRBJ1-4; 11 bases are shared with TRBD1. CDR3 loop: CASSPRGQGAREKLFF. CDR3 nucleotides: TGTGCCAGCTCACCGCGCGGACAGGGGGCGAGGGAAAAACTGTTTTTT. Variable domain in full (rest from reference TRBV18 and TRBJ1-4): NAGVMQNPRHLVRRRGQEARLRCSPMKGHSHVYWYRQLPEEGLKFMVYLQKENIIDESGMPKERFSAEFPKEGPSILRIQQVVRGDSAAYFCASSPRGQGAREKLFFGSGTQLSVL.